Each of the 14 T cell receptor beta chains below was sequenced from the same sample in a study of early T cells in non-severe SARS-CoV-2 infection. One entry per CDR3 protein results from TCRdb running MiXCR on the 5' RACE reads. Found here are about 76,000 distinct CDR3 sequences, around 12% of them singletons; the top ten hold 3.4%. Sequenced material: whole blood. Every receptor here comes from an adult who was a healthcare worker with PCR-confirmed SARS-CoV-2 infection or an uninfected control (not recorded which).

This clonotype turned up a few times. V and J are TRBV4-2 and TRBJ2-7, with D possibly being TRBD2 (6 bases). Germline loops: CDR1 LGHNA, CDR2 YNFKEQ. V lost 6 bases and J lost 2, with 14 bases in between. The CDR3 is 14 amino acids. The CDR3: CASSLGTLTYEQYF. The CDR3 DNA reads as TGTGCCAGCAGTCTCGGGACTCTCACCTACGAGCAGTACTTC.

As to this clonotype: The junction departs from germline at one end; a sequencing error may be responsible. J is TRBJ2-6 and V is TRBV10-2; D gene unclear. Germline CDR1 WSHSY, CDR2 SAAADI. This CDR3 comprises 15 residues. The CDR3 spells CASSEPPSRANVLTF. DNA for the CDR3: TGCGCCAGCAGTGAGCCCCCCTCTAGGGCCAACGTCCTGACTTTC.

This clonotype was recorded a few times. This sequence joins TRBV2 and TRBJ2-2, with D uncertain. Per germline, CDR1 SNHLY and CDR2 FYNNEI. This CDR3 contains 15 residues. The V end lost 8 bases, the J end lost 2 bases, and 15 bases lay between the germline ends. Here the CDR3 DNA reads TGTGCCAGCCGCGAAGCCGTACAAAACACCGGGGAGCTGTTTTTT. Translating it yields CASREAVQNTGELFF.

This clonotype was seen only a few times. A read error may produce the germline difference seen at one junction end. The CDR3, as DNA: TGTGCCAGCAGCCTCAACCGGGCCTGGGGAAACTTC. Protein product: CASSLNRAWGNF. The chain recombines TRBV5-8 with TRBJ2-7; D is undetermined. CDR3 size: 12 residues. Per the germline V gene, CDR1 is SGHTS and CDR2 is YDEGEE.

The chain links TRBV19 to TRBJ2-3; 14 bases map to TRBD2. CDR1 and CDR2 (germline): LNHDA, SQIVND (reference sequence). The V gene end was trimmed by 5 bases and the J gene end by 4 bases; junction bases not matched to a gene: 14. This CDR3 region has 19 residues. CDR3 protein: CASSRLAGGPESLPDTQYF. The CDR3 nucleotides read TGTGCCAGTAGTCGACTAGCGGGAGGGCCGGAGTCCCTCCCAGATACGCAGTATTTT.

This clonotype was counted ten times or more. V usage is TRBV24-1 and J usage is TRBJ2-1; D not certain. CDR3 length equals 13 residues. Germline values: CDR1 KGHDR, CDR2 SFDVKD. With 4 bases removed from V and 6 bases from J, the gap between germline ends came to 9 bases. The CDR3 bases are TGTGCCACCAGTGAAAGTCCGAGCAATGAGCAGTTCTTC. As protein: CATSESPSNEQFF.

In its sample, this clonotype was seen a few times. This sequence joins TRBV20-1 and TRBJ2-7; TRBD2 aligns across 7 bases. Trimming removed 0 bases from V and 0 bases from J; junction bases left unmatched: 5. Germline V gene sequence: CDR1 DFQATT, CDR2 SNEGSKA (reference sequence). The CDR3 totals 15 residues. The CDR3 loop is CSARDHGGGSYEQYF. DNA for the CDR3: TGCAGTGCTAGAGATCATGGGGGGGGCTCCTACGAGCAGTACTTC.

This clonotype was seen repeatedly, ten times or more. The chain is built from TRBV6-6 and TRBJ2-6; D is perhaps TRBD1 (5 bases). Germline assignment: CDR1 MNHNY and CDR2 SVGAGI (reference sequence). CDR3 length equals 17 residues. V was pared by 2 bases and J by 0 bases, with 11 bases between. This chain's CDR3 is CASSYVPGFSGANVLTF. CDR3 nucleotides: TGTGCCAGCAGTTACGTTCCAGGGTTCTCTGGGGCCAACGTCCTGACTTTC.

This clonotype was counted ten times or more. The V call is TRBV7-2, the J call TRBJ1-2; TRBD1 aligns across 8 bases. Germline CDR1 reads SGHTA; CDR2 reads FQGNSA. V gave up 0 bases and J gave up 4 bases; unmatched junction bases: 4. The CDR3 runs 15 residues. The CDR3 spells CASSLAGTGLYGYTF. The CDR3 nucleotides read TGTGCCAGCAGCTTAGCCGGGACAGGACTCTATGGCTACACCTTC.

The V gene is TRBV28, the J gene TRBJ2-1; 7 nucleotides align to TRBD2. The germline V gene encodes CDR1 MDHEN and CDR2 SYDVKM. The ends lost 5 bases at V and 7 bases at J; junction bases unmatched: 14. The CDR3 covers 16 residues. CDR3 nucleotides: TGTGCCAGCAGTACTCCTAGCGGAGGGGTTTGGAATGAGCAGTTCTTC. This codes for CASSTPSGGVWNEQFF. Looking up the rest from reference TRBV28 and TRBJ2-1 gives the full variable domain: DVKVTQSSRYLVKRTGEKVFLECVQDMDHENMFWYRQDPGLGLRLIYFSYDVKMKEKGDIPEGYSVSREKKERFSLILESASTNQTSMYLCASSTPSGGVWNEQFFGPGTRLTVL.

The V and J genes are TRBV11-2 and TRBJ2-7; tentatively, D is TRBD2 (5 bases). This CDR3 is built from 16 residues. Trimming stripped 2 bases from V and 3 bases from J, with 17 bases between. CDR1 is SGHAT, CDR2 FQNNGV, per germline. The CDR3 protein is CASSLTGSSEGYEQYF. DNA for the CDR3: TGTGCCAGCAGCTTAACCGGCAGCAGCGAGGGCTACGAGCAGTACTTC.

This clonotype occurred many times. The chain employs TRBV10-1 and TRBJ1-5; D remains ambiguous. The CDR3 spans 13 residues. V was trimmed by 0 bases and J by 10 bases, leaving 10 bases between them. Germline CDR1 and CDR2: WNHNN and SYGVQD (reference sequence). The CDR3 coding sequence is TGCGCCAGCAGTGAGTCGGGAATCAGCCCCCAGCATTTT. This translates into CASSESGISPQHF.

This clonotype occurred a few times. The chain has TRBV7-3 and TRBJ2-2; unclear D gene. CDR1 is SGHTA and CDR2 is FQGTGA in the germline V gene. V dropped 5 bases and J dropped 6 bases, with 7 bases sitting between them. The CDR3 length is 12 residues. This CDR3 is CASSPRPGELFF. CDR3 coding DNA: TGTGCCAGCAGCCCCCGACCCGGGGAGCTGTTTTTT.

This clonotype came up a few times. The chain joins TRBV28 to TRBJ1-2; D call uncertain. The ends were cut back, 6 bases at V and 3 bases at J, with 11 bases in the middle. CDR1 MDHEN and CDR2 SYDVKM come from the germline V gene. The CDR3 extends over 13 amino acids. The DNA for the CDR3 is TGTGCCAGCAGAGGCGGAGGCGACTATGGCTACACCTTC. As protein: CASRGGGDYGYTF.